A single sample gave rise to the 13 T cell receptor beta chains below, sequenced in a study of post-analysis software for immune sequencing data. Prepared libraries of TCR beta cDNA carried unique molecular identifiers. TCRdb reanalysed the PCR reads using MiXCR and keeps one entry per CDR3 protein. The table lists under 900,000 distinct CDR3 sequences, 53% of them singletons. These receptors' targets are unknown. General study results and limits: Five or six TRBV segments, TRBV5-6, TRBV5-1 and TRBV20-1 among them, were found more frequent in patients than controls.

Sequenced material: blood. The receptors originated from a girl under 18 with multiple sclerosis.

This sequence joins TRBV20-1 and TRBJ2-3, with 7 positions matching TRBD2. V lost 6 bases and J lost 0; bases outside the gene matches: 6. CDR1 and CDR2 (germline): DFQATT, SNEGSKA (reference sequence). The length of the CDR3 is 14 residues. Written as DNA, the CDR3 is TGCAGTGCCTCGGAGCGGGGTAGCACAGATACGCAGTATTTT. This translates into CSASERGSTDTQYF.

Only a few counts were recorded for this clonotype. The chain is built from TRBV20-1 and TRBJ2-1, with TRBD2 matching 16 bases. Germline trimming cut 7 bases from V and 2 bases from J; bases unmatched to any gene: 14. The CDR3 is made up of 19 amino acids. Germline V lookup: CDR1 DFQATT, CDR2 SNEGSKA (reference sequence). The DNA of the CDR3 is TGCAGTGGCACCTCCGGGACTAGCGGGAGGGTTCACCCCTACAATGAGCAGTTCTTC. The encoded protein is CSGTSGTSGRVHPYNEQFF.

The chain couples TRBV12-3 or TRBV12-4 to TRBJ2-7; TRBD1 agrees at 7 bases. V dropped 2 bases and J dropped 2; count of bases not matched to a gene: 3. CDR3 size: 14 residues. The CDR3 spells CASSLYRGTYEQYF. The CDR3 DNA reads TGTGCCAGCAGTTTATACAGGGGTACCTACGAGCAGTACTTC.

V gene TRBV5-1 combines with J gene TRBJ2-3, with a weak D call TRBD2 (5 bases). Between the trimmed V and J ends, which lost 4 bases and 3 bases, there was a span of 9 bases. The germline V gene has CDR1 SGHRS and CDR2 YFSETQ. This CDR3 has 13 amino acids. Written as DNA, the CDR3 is TGCGCCAGCAGCACCGGACTGACAGATACGCAGTATTTT. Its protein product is CASSTGLTDTQYF. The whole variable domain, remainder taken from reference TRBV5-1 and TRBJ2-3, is KAGVTQTPRYLIKTRGQQVTLSCSPISGHRSVSWYQQTPGQGLQFLFEYFSETQRNKGNFPGRFSGRQFSNSRSEMNVSTLELGDSALYLCASSTGLTDTQYFGPGTRLTVL.

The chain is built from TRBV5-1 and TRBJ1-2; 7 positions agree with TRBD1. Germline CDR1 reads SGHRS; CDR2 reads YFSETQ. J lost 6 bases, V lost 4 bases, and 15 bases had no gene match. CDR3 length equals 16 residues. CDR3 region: CASSEPGTAGTDGYTF. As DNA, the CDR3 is TGCGCCAGCAGCGAACCCGGGACAGCCGGGACTGATGGCTACACCTTC.

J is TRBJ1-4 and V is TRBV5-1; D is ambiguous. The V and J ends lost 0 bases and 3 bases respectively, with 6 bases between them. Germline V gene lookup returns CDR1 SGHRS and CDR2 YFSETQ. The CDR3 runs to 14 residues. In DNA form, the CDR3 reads TGCGCCAGCAGCTTGGATGCGTCTAATGAAAAACTGTTTTTT. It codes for CASSLDASNEKLFF.

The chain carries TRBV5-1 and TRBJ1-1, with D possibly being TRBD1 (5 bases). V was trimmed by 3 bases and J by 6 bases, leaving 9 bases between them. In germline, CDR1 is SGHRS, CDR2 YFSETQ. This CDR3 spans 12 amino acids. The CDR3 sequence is CASSSRVPEAFF. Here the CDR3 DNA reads TGCGCCAGCAGCTCCAGGGTTCCTGAAGCTTTCTTT.

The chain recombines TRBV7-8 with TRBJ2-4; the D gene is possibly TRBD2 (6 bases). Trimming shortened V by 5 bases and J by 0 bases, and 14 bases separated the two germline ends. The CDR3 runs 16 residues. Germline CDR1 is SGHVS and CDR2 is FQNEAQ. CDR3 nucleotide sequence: TGTGCCAGCAGCCCTAGGAGGGACCTAGCCAAAAACATTCAGTACTTC. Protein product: CASSPRRDLAKNIQYF.

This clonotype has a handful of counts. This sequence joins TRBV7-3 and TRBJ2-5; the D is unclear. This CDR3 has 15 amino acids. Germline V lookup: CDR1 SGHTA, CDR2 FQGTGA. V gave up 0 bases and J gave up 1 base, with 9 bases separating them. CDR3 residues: CASSLTEVGQETQYF. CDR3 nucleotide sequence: TGTGCCAGCAGCTTAACCGAGGTTGGCCAAGAGACCCAGTACTTC.

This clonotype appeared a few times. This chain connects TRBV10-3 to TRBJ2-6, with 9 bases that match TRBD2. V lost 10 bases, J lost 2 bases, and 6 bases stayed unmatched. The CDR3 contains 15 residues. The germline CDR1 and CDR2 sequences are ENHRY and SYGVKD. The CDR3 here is CASVAGVAGANVLTF. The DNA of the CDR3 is TGTGCCAGCGTAGCGGGGGTCGCTGGGGCCAACGTCCTGACTTTC.

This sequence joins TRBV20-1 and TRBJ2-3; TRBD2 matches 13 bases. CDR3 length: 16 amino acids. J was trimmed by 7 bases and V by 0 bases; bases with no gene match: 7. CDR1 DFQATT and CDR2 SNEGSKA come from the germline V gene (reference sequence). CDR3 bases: TGCAGTGCTAGAGAAACTCCGGGACTAGCGGGGTATACGCAGTATTTT. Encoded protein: CSARETPGLAGYTQYF.

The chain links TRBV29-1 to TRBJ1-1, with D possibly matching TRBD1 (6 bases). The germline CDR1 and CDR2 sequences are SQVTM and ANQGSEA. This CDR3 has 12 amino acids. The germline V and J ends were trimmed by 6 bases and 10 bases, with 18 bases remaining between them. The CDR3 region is CSVEIPGAGAFF. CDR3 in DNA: TGCAGCGTGGAAATTCCGGGGGCAGGAGCTTTCTTT.

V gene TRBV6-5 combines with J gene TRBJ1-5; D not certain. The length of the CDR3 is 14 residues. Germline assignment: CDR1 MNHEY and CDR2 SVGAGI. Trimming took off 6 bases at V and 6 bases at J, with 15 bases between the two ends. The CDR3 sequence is CASSLGSFSQPQHF. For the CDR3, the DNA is TGTGCCAGCAGCCTTGGCTCCTTTAGTCAGCCCCAGCATTTT.